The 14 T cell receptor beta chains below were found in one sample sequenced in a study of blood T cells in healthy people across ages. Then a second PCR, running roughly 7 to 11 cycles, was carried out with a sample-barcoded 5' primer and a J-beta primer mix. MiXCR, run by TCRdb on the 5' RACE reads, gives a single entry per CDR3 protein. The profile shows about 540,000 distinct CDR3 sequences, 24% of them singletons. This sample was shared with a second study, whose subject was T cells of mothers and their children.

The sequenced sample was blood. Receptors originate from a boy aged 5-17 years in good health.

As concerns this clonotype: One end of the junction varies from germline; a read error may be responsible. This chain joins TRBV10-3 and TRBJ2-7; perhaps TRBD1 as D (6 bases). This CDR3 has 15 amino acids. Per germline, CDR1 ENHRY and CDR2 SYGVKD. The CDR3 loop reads CAIGESPGDPQGQYF. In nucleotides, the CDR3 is TGTGCCATCGGTGAGTCTCCAGGGGACCCGCAAGGGCAGTACTTC.

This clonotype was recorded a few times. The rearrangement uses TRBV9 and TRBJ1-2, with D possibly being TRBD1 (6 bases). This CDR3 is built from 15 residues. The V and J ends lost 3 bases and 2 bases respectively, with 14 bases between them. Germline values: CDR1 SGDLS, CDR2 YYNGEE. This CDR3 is CASSAATGFNYGYTF. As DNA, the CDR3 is TGTGCCAGCAGCGCTGCGACAGGCTTCAACTATGGCTACACCTTC.

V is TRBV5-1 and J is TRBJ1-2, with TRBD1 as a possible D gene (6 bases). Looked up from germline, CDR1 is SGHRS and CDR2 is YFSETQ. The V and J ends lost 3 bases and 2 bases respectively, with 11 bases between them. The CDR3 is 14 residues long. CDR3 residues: CASSSGQTNYGYTF. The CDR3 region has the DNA TGCGCCAGCAGCTCGGGACAAACGAACTATGGCTACACCTTC.

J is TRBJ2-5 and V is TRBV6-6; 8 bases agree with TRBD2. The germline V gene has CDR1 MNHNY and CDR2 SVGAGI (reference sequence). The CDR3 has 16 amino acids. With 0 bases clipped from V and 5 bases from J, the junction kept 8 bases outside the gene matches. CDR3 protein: CASSYSIRGGGETQYF. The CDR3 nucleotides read TGTGCCAGCAGTTACTCGATTCGGGGGGGAGGTGAGACCCAGTACTTC.

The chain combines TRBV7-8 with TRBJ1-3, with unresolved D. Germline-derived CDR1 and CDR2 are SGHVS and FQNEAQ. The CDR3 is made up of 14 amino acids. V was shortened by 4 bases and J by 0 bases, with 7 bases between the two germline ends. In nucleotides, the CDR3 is TGTGCCAGCAGCTCGCAGCGCTCTGGAAACACCATATATTTT. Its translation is CASSSQRSGNTIYF.

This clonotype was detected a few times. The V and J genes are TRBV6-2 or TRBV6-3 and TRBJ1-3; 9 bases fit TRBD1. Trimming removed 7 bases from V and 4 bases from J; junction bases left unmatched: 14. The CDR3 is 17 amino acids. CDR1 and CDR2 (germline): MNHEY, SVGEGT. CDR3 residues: CASISRTGVYAGNTIYF. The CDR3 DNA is TGTGCCAGCATTTCCAGGACAGGGGTGTATGCCGGAAACACCATATATTTT.

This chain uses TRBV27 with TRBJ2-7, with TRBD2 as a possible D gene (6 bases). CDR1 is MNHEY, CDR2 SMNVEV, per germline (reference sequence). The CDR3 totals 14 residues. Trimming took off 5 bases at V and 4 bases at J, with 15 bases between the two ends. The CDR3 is CASSRGDTRYEQYF. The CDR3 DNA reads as TGTGCCAGCAGTCGCGGGGATACCAGGTACGAGCAGTACTTC.

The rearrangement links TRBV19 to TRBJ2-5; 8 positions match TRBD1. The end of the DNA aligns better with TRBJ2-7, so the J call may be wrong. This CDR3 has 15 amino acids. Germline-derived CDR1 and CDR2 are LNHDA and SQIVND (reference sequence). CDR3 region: CASSTGTGTPYEQYF. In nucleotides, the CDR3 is TGTGCCAGTAGCACCGGGACAGGAACCCCATACGAGCAGTACTTC.

The CDR3 reads CASSGRDSKETQYF. DNA for the CDR3: TGTGCCAGCAGCGGACGGGACAGTAAAGAGACCCAGTACTTC. V gene TRBV11-3 combines with J gene TRBJ2-5; TRBD1 matches 7 bases. The germline V gene has CDR1 SGHNT and CDR2 YENEEA. The V segment lost 5 bases and the J segment 3 bases; nucleotides outside the gene matches: 6. This CDR3 region has 14 residues. The full variable domain, rest sourced from reference TRBV11-3 and TRBJ2-5, is EAGVVQSPRYKIIEKKQPVAFWCNPISGHNTLYWYLQNLGQGPELLIRYENEEAVDDSQLPKDRFSAERLKGVDSTLKIQPAELGDSAVYLCASSGRDSKETQYFGPGTRLLVL.

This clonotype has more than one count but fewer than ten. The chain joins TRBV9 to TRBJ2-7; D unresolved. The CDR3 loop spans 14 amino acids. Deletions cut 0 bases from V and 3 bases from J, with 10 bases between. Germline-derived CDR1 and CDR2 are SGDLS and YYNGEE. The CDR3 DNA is TGTGCCAGCAGCGTAGGTACACAACTCTACGAGCAGTACTTC. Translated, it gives CASSVGTQLYEQYF.

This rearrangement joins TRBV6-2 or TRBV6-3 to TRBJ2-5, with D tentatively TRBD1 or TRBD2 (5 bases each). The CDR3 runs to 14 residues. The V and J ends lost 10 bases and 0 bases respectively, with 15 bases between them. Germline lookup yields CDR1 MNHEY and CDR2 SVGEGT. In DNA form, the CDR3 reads TGTGCCACCGTCCGGGGCGACTACCAAGAGACCCAGTACTTC. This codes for CATVRGDYQETQYF.

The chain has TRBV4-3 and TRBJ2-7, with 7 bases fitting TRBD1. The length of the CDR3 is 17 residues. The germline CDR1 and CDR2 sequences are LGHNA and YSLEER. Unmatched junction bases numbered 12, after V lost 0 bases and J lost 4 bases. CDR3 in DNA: TGCGCCAGCAGCCAAGACGGGCTTACAGGGGTGGGTTACGAGCAGTACTTC. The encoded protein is CASSQDGLTGVGYEQYF.

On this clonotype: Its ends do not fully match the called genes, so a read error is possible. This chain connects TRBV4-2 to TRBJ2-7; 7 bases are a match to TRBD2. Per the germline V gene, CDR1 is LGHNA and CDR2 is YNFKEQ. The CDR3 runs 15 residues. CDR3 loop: CASSEEGGEGYEQYF. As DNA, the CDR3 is TGTGCCAGCAGCGAAGAAGGAGGGGAGGGCTACGAGCAGTACTTC.

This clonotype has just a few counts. CDR3 in DNA: TGTGCCAGCAGTGATCCTAGGGCACCTCGTTACGAGCAGTACTTC. As protein: CASSDPRAPRYEQYF. The V call is TRBV6-2 or TRBV6-3, the J call TRBJ2-7; D gene uncertain. Germline V gene data show CDR1 as MNHEY and CDR2 as SVGEGT. Trimming pared 5 bases from V and 4 bases from J, leaving 18 bases between. CDR3 length equals 15 residues.